The 16 T cell receptor beta chains below were found in one sample sequenced in a study of Graves' ophthalmopathy and Graves' hyperthyroidism. Amplification from RNA transcripts yielded the TCR beta CDR3 regions. Second-round multiplex PCR came after first-round RT-PCR with HTBI primers. Each CDR3 protein is one row after TCRdb ran MiXCR on the multiplex PCR reads. Of about 1.2 million distinct CDR3 sequences in the sample, approximately 35% were seen once. The sequenced material came from peripheral blood or thyroid tissue (not recorded which). These receptors came from an adult man with Graves' hyperthyroidism.

This clonotype was detected a few times. The rearrangement links TRBV6-6 to TRBJ2-5, with D perhaps being TRBD1 or TRBD2 (7 bases each). Trimming cost V 2 bases and J 3 bases, with 19 bases left between them. The length of the CDR3 is 17 residues. Germline V CDR1 and CDR2: MNHNY, SVGAGI (reference sequence). CDR3 loop: CASSYEGGGTAEETQYF. The CDR3 bases are TGTGCCAGCAGTTACGAAGGGGGAGGGACAGCCGAAGAGACCCAGTACTTC.

There are many counts of this clonotype. The chain employs TRBV29-1 and TRBJ2-6; 10 bases fit TRBD1. The germline CDR1 and CDR2 sequences are SQVTM and ANQGSEA. This CDR3 is 12 amino acids long. J gave up 12 bases and V 1 base, and 0 bases lay outside the gene matches. In nucleotides, the CDR3 is TGCAGCGTTGAAGGGACAGGGGGCGTCCTGACTTTC. Translated: CSVEGTGGVLTF.

The chain carries TRBV25-1 and TRBJ1-6; D is undetermined. Trimming pared 1 base from V and 11 bases from J, leaving 9 bases between. Germline values: CDR1 MGHDK, CDR2 SYGVNS. The CDR3 consists of 13 residues. This CDR3 is CASSEWVRAPLHF. The CDR3 DNA is TGTGCCAGCAGTGAATGGGTTCGTGCACCCCTCCACTTT.

The sample holds many counts of this clonotype. The chain couples TRBV2 to TRBJ2-7; 7 bases agree with TRBD1. The V segment lost 10 bases and the J segment 0 bases; nucleotides outside the gene matches: 6. The germline CDR1 and CDR2 sequences are SNHLY and FYNNEI. The CDR3 sequence is 13 residues long. The CDR3 DNA follows: TGTGCCATCATCCGGGACAGCTCCTACGAGCAGTACTTC. This codes for CAIIRDSSYEQYF. Filled out from reference TRBV2 and TRBJ2-7, the complete variable domain reads EPEVTQTPSHQVTQMGQEVILRCVPISNHLYFYWYRQILGQKVEFLVSFYNNEISEKSEIFDDQFSVERPDGSNFTLKIRSTKLEDSAMYFCAIIRDSSYEQYFGPGTRLTVT.

This clonotype was found many times. The chain combines TRBV6-5 with TRBJ2-2; no clear D. The CDR3 has 13 amino acids. The germline V and J ends were trimmed by 3 bases and 7 bases, with 9 bases remaining between them. Germline CDR1 and CDR2: MNHEY and SVGAGI. DNA for the CDR3: TGTGCCAGCAGTTATCTAAGCATCGGGGAGCTGTTTTTT. Its protein product is CASSYLSIGELFF.

This clonotype was seen many times. V gene TRBV7-2 combines with J gene TRBJ2-5; the match to TRBD1 covers 8 bases. The length of the CDR3 is 15 residues. CDR1 is SGHTA, CDR2 FQGNSA, per germline. V lost 5 bases, J lost 5 bases, and 10 bases stayed unmatched. CDR3 in DNA: TGTGCCAGCAGCCCAGACAGGGGCAGTGTGGAGACCCAGTACTTC. Translating it yields CASSPDRGSVETQYF.

The CDR3 nucleotides are TGTGCCAGCGGGGCGGGTTACGAGCAGTACTTC. Protein: CASGAGYEQYF. The chain recombines TRBV7-6 with TRBJ2-7, with D perhaps being TRBD1 or TRBD2 (5 bases each). Deletions cut 8 bases from V and 4 bases from J, with 9 bases between. The germline CDR1 and CDR2 sequences are SGHVS and FNYEAQ. The CDR3 contains 11 residues.

The V gene is TRBV5-1, the J gene TRBJ1-4; unclear D gene. Looked up from germline, CDR1 is SGHRS and CDR2 is YFSETQ. The CDR3 spans 17 residues. Trimming cost V 0 bases and J 10 bases, with 22 bases left between them. CDR3 residues: CASSLAGGPPWEGKLFF. In DNA form, the CDR3 reads TGCGCCAGCAGCTTGGCCGGAGGACCACCATGGGAAGGAAAACTGTTTTTT.

CDR3 in amino acids: CSGGSGDTQYF. The DNA for the CDR3 is TGCAGCGGGGGATCAGGCGATACGCAGTATTTT. The chain links TRBV29-1 to TRBJ2-3; D ambiguous. The CDR3 totals 11 residues. CDR1 and CDR2 (germline): SQVTM, ANQGSEA. Trimming stripped 7 bases from V and 6 bases from J, with 11 bases between.

This clonotype was counted only a few times. The chain links TRBV6-6 to TRBJ1-3; tentative D call: TRBD1 (6 bases). V lost 5 bases, J lost 4 bases, and 15 bases lay in between. CDR3 length: 15 residues. The V gene's germline CDR1 is MNHNY and CDR2 SVGAGI (reference sequence). Here the CDR3 reads CASSIEGVAGNTIYF. The CDR3 DNA follows: TGTGCCAGCAGTATCGAGGGGGTTGCGGGAAACACCATATATTTT.

The rearrangement uses TRBV10-2 and TRBJ2-5; D call uncertain. Germline V gives CDR1 WSHSY, CDR2 SAAADI. V shed 3 bases and J shed 4 bases, with 21 bases lying between them. The CDR3 is made up of 17 amino acids. This chain's CDR3 is CASSDWADLYLPETQYF. The CDR3 DNA reads TGCGCCAGCAGTGACTGGGCCGATTTGTACCTCCCAGAGACCCAGTACTTC.

The rearrangement links TRBV11-2 to TRBJ2-2, with D uncertain. In germline, CDR1 is SGHAT, CDR2 FQNNGV. Trimming left V 4 bases short and J 5 bases short, with 14 bases between. The CDR3 has 15 residues. The CDR3 sequence: CASSSLQRRTGELFF. The CDR3 nucleotides read TGTGCCAGCAGCTCCTTACAGCGTCGGACCGGGGAGCTGTTTTTT.

Details on this clonotype: One base away lies a much larger clone, so this may be a sequencing read error. The V call is TRBV20-1, the J call TRBJ1-2; weak D call: TRBD1 (6 bases). Germline V CDR1 and CDR2: DFQATT, SNEGSKA (reference sequence). V lost 4 bases and J 0 bases, leaving 15 bases between the germline ends. The CDR3 has 15 residues. CDR3 coding DNA: TGCAGTGCTATTCAAACAGGGTCCGCTAACTATGGCTACACCTTC. As protein: CSAIQTGSANYGYTF.

This clonotype was seen ten or more times. V is TRBV7-2 and J is TRBJ2-7; 7 nucleotides match TRBD1. Trimming at V came to 4 bases and at J to 8 bases, leaving 8 bases not matched to a gene. CDR1 and CDR2 from the germline V gene are SGHTA and FQGNSA. The CDR3 length is 13 residues. This chain's CDR3 is CASSSHDRAQQYF. CDR3 bases: TGTGCCAGCAGCTCACACGACAGGGCTCAGCAGTACTTC.

This clonotype has ten or more counts. The chain recombines TRBV7-6 with TRBJ2-7; the D gene is possibly TRBD1 (7 bases). CDR3 length: 15 amino acids. Germline V gene data show CDR1 as SGHVS and CDR2 as FNYEAQ. The V and J ends lost 1 base and 5 bases respectively, with 15 bases between them. For the CDR3, the DNA is TGTGCCAGCAGCTTAGGAACAACAGGGGAGGACGAGCAGTACTTC. It translates to CASSLGTTGEDEQYF.

This clonotype has a handful of counts. The genes are TRBV6-1 and TRBJ1-5; TRBD1 matches 9 bases. This CDR3 has 16 residues. The germline gives CDR1 MNHNS, CDR2 SASEGT. J was trimmed by 2 bases and V by 6 bases; bases with no gene match: 8. The DNA of the CDR3 is TGTGCCAGCAGAGCCGGGACAGGGTTTGGCAATCAGCCCCAGCATTTT. Its translation: CASRAGTGFGNQPQHF.